The 18 T cell receptor beta chains reported below all come from one sample, sequenced in a study of glioma-infiltrating T cells after dendritic cell vaccination. Generated by immunoSEQ multiplex PCR, the TCRdb table keeps only in-frame clones and is missing some. This table holds tens of thousands of clones, roughly 80% found once. The time point denotes: after dendritic cell vaccination, including at tumor progression/relapse. The material sequenced was blood, taken after dendritic cell vaccination. All receptors derive from a human donor with glioblastoma.

V usage is TRBV25-1 and J usage is TRBJ2-6, with D uncertain. The CDR3 totals 14 residues. From germline, CDR1 is MGHDK and CDR2 SYGVNS. V shed 4 bases and J shed 2 bases, with 6 bases lying between them. DNA of the CDR3: TGTGCCAGCAGTGCTTCGGCTGGGGCCAACGTCCTGACTTTC. Translated: CASSASAGANVLTF.

V usage is TRBV6-6 and J usage is TRBJ1-2; 8 bases are shared with TRBD1. The CDR3 is made up of 11 amino acids. Germline V lookup: CDR1 MNHNY, CDR2 SVGAGI (reference sequence). J lost 5 bases, V lost 10 bases, and 3 bases had no gene match. CDR3 sequence reads: CATRQGYGYTF. CDR3 sequence (DNA): TGTGCCACACGACAGGGGTATGGCTACACCTTC.

This clone was detected only once. The chain is built from TRBV28 and TRBJ1-5; tentative D call: TRBD1 (6 bases). V shed 5 bases and J shed 4 bases, with 21 bases lying between them. This CDR3 spans 17 amino acids. Germline values: CDR1 MDHEN, CDR2 SYDVKM. The CDR3 DNA is TGTGCCAGCAGTCCCCCTTTGGATCAAGGGGGAAATCAGCCCCAGCATTTT. This gives the protein CASSPPLDQGGNQPQHF.

The chain recombines TRBV12-5 with TRBJ2-3; 13 bases are shared with TRBD2. The CDR3 length is 17 residues. Germline V CDR1 and CDR2: LGHNT, FRNRAP. J lost 4 bases, V lost 4 bases, and 8 bases had no gene match. The CDR3 DNA follows: TGTGCTAGTGGTTCCGGGACTAGCGGGGTGTCGGCAGATACGCAGTATTTT. It yields the protein CASGSGTSGVSADTQYF.

The chain employs TRBV13 and TRBJ2-5, with D possibly TRBD1 on 7 matching bases. Germline V gene data show CDR1 as PRHDT and CDR2 as FYEKMQ (reference sequence). This CDR3 contains 17 residues. Trimming left V 5 bases short and J 2 bases short, with 21 bases between. In nucleotides, the CDR3 is TGTGCCAGCAGCCAGGGGGGAACAGGGGATCGGCAAGAGACCCAGTACTTC. Encoded protein: CASSQGGTGDRQETQYF.

This chain links TRBV13 with TRBJ1-5; D gene uncertain. Trimming pared 6 bases from V and 7 bases from J, leaving 16 bases between. The CDR3 contains 14 residues. Germline V gives CDR1 PRHDT, CDR2 FYEKMQ (reference sequence). This CDR3 reads CASSVGRERQPQHF. The CDR3, as DNA: TGTGCCAGCAGTGTCGGGCGGGAGAGGCAGCCCCAGCATTTT.

Of note for this clone: This CDR3 is also generated by other DNA sequences in the sample. The rearrangement uses TRBV6-6 and TRBJ1-3, with D hard to call. The CDR3 length is 15 residues. Trimming removed 2 bases from V and 1 base from J, with 9 bases in between. CDR1 MNHNY and CDR2 SVGAGI come from the germline V gene (reference sequence). The CDR3, as DNA: TGTGCCAGCAGTTACCTCACGGGGTCTGGAAACACCATATATTTT. Translating it yields CASSYLTGSGNTIYF.

Here the CDR3 reads CASSYEDSTYNEQFF. The CDR3 coding sequence is TGTGCCAGCAGCTACGAAGACAGTACATACAATGAGCAGTTCTTC. The chain carries TRBV9 and TRBJ2-1; TRBD1 is a possible D gene (5 bases). Germline V gene lookup returns CDR1 SGDLS and CDR2 YYNGEE. The CDR3 is made up of 15 amino acids. Trimming removed 4 bases at V and 4 bases at J, with 15 bases between.

J is TRBJ1-1 and V is TRBV5-1, with 7 bases matching TRBD1. The CDR3 length is 15 residues. V shed 4 bases, J shed 0 bases, and the junction held 6 bases outside the gene matches. Germline loops: CDR1 SGHRS, CDR2 YFSETQ. CDR3 DNA sequence: TGCGCCAGCAGCCCGGGACAGAACATGAACACTGAAGCTTTCTTT. Residues: CASSPGQNMNTEAFF. Variable domain in full (rest from reference TRBV5-1 and TRBJ1-1): KAGVTQTPRYLIKTRGQQVTLSCSPISGHRSVSWYQQTPGQGLQFLFEYFSETQRNKGNFPGRFSGRQFSNSRSEMNVSTLELGDSALYLCASSPGQNMNTEAFFGQGTRLTVV.

The chain combines TRBV23-1 with TRBJ1-5, with D hard to call. TRBV23-1 is labeled an ORF, and its function is uncertain. This CDR3 is 12 amino acids long. V dropped 2 bases and J dropped 7 bases, with 6 bases sitting between them. The CDR3 region is CASSQLQQPQHF. The CDR3 region has the DNA TGCGCCAGCAGTCAACTACAGCAGCCCCAGCATTTT.

This clone appeared a few times. The chain combines TRBV19 with TRBJ1-6, with 7 bases aligning to TRBD1. With V trimmed by 10 bases and J by 7 bases, 7 bases remained unmatched. The CDR3 loop spans 13 amino acids. Germline V gene lookup returns CDR1 LNHDA and CDR2 SQIVND (reference sequence). The CDR3 spells CATGLRGNSPLHF. In nucleotides, the CDR3 is TGTGCCACGGGACTCAGGGGGAATTCACCCCTCCACTTT.

This clone turned up a few times. The CDR3 loop reads CASSPPGSEAFF. CDR3 nucleotides: TGTGCCAGCAGTCCACCAGGATCTGAAGCTTTCTTT. This chain uses TRBV6-5 with TRBJ1-1; D remains unclear. The CDR3 covers 12 residues. The germline gives CDR1 MNHEY, CDR2 SVGAGI. V was shortened by 5 bases and J by 6 bases, with 10 bases between the two germline ends.

The rearrangement joins TRBV9 to TRBJ1-1; perhaps TRBD1 as D (6 bases). This CDR3 spans 15 amino acids. Trimming shortened V by 1 base and J by 2 bases, and 12 bases separated the two germline ends. Germline CDR1 SGDLS, CDR2 YYNGEE. In DNA, the CDR3 is TGTGCCAGCAGCGTAACCGGGACAAGCAACACTGAAGCTTTCTTT. This encodes CASSVTGTSNTEAFF.

This chain uses TRBV30 with TRBJ2-7; D is possibly TRBD1 (5 bases). Germline V gives CDR1 GTSNPN, CDR2 SVGIG (reference sequence). This CDR3 comprises 14 residues. Trimming took 0 bases from V and 0 from J, leaving 9 bases between them. This CDR3 reads CAWSVPQGSYEQYF. CDR3 nucleotide sequence: TGTGCCTGGAGTGTACCGCAGGGCTCCTACGAGCAGTACTTC.

The count of this clone is one. J is TRBJ2-3 and V is TRBV4-1; the match to TRBD2 covers 11 bases. J lost 2 bases, V lost 4 bases, and 8 bases had no gene match. Germline V gene data show CDR1 as MGHRA and CDR2 as YSYEKL. The CDR3 runs 17 residues. As DNA, the CDR3 is TGCGCCAGCAGCCCAGACTCTAGCGGGGGGAACACAGATACGCAGTATTTT. Its protein product is CASSPDSSGGNTDTQYF.

The chain combines TRBV2 with TRBJ2-1; 12 bases map to TRBD2. Per the germline V gene, CDR1 is SNHLY and CDR2 is FYNNEI. This CDR3 is 18 amino acids long. The V segment lost 4 bases and the J segment 0 bases; nucleotides outside the gene matches: 7. The CDR3 DNA reads as TGTGCCAGCAGTGGGGGACTAGCGGGCTGGAGCTCCTACAATGAGCAGTTCTTC. Encoded protein: CASSGGLAGWSSYNEQFF.

The J gene is TRBJ1-3, the V gene TRBV7-2; D is unresolved. This CDR3 is built from 14 residues. Germline CDR1 and CDR2: SGHTA and FQGNSA. Trimming took off 1 base at V and 7 bases at J, with 11 bases between the two ends. The CDR3 bases are TGTGCCAGCAGCTTAGACATCCCGAGGAACACCATATATTTT. It codes for CASSLDIPRNTIYF. Together with reference TRBV7-2 and TRBJ1-3, the CDR3 gives the full variable domain: GAGVSQSPSNKVTEKGKDVELRCDPISGHTALYWYRQSLGQGLEFLIYFQGNSAPDKSGLPSDRFSAERTGGSVSTLTIQRTQQEDSAVYLCASSLDIPRNTIYFGEGSWLTVV.

The genes are TRBV13 and TRBJ2-1, with 9 bases aligning to TRBD1. Germline CDR1 and CDR2: PRHDT and FYEKMQ (reference sequence). The trim removed 5 bases at V and 10 bases at J, leaving 12 bases unmatched. The CDR3 runs 15 residues. The CDR3 protein is CASSPIPGQGNEQFF. The CDR3 bases are TGTGCCAGCAGCCCGATACCGGGACAGGGTAACGAGCAGTTCTTC.